One and the same sample provided the 21 T cell receptor beta chains below, sequenced in a study of T cells after yellow fever vaccination. TCRdb re-called the 5' RACE reads through MiXCR, storing one row per CDR3 protein. The sample includes some 110,000 distinct CDR3 sequences, 7.5% to 9.5% of them seen just once. The specimen was CD8+ T cells sorted from PBMCs, collected 45 days after the yellow fever booster vaccination. These receptors all stem from a man aged 25 to 45 who received the YFV17D yellow fever vaccine.

This clonotype was counted many times. Its ends do not fully match the called genes, so a read error is possible. The J gene is TRBJ1-2, the V gene TRBV12-3 or TRBV12-4; 7 bases fit TRBD1. This CDR3 is 10 amino acids long. The CDR3 loop reads CASSLGQVAF. DNA of the CDR3: TGTGCCAGCAGTCTTGGACAGGTTGCCTTC.

The genes are TRBV11-2 and TRBJ2-5; D is perhaps TRBD1 (5 bases). The CDR3 consists of 14 residues. Germline V gene sequence: CDR1 SGHAT, CDR2 FQNNGV. Trimming stripped 1 base from V and 4 bases from J, with 10 bases between. CDR3 nucleotides: TGTGCCAGCAGCTTAGGGGGCAGCCTAGAGACCCAGTACTTC. It yields the protein CASSLGGSLETQYF. Full variable domain (rest looked up from reference TRBV11-2 and TRBJ2-5): EAGVAQSPRYKIIEKRQSVAFWCNPISGHATLYWYQQILGQGPKLLIQFQNNGVVDDSQLPKDRFSAERLKGVDSTLKIQPAKLEDSAVYLCASSLGGSLETQYFGPGTRLLVL.

The rearrangement joins TRBV14 to TRBJ2-7; D is perhaps TRBD1 (5 bases). Trimming removed 1 base from V and 2 bases from J, with 12 bases in between. CDR1 SGHDN and CDR2 FVKESK come from the germline V gene. The CDR3 is 15 amino acids. CDR3 nucleotides: TGTGCCAGCAGCCAAGGGGCAGGGATCGCCTACGAGCAGTACTTC. The encoded protein is CASSQGAGIAYEQYF.

This chain connects TRBV7-6 to TRBJ2-5, with 8 bases aligning to TRBD1. The CDR3 is made up of 15 amino acids. Germline V gives CDR1 SGHVS, CDR2 FNYEAQ. J gave up 3 bases and V 8 bases, and 11 bases lay outside the gene matches. The DNA for the CDR3 is TGTGCCAGCGCTAACGATGGGACAGGCGAAGAGACCCAGTACTTC. Amino acids: CASANDGTGEETQYF.

This clonotype has more than one count but fewer than ten. This sequence joins TRBV7-2 and TRBJ2-1; 10 bases map to TRBD2. The CDR3 runs 16 residues. Per germline, CDR1 SGHTA and CDR2 FQGNSA. The J segment lost 7 bases and the V segment lost 4 bases, leaving 10 bases of the junction unmatched. Here the CDR3 reads CASSSAAGGPANEQFF. Here the CDR3 DNA reads TGTGCCAGCAGCTCAGCAGCGGGAGGGCCGGCAAATGAGCAGTTCTTC.

This clonotype was seen ten or more times. The rearrangement joins TRBV5-1 to TRBJ2-1, with TRBD2 identical over 8 bases. Germline V gives CDR1 SGHRS, CDR2 YFSETQ. The CDR3 runs to 13 residues. The ends lost 3 bases at V and 9 bases at J; junction bases unmatched: 5. The CDR3 DNA is TGCGCCAGCAGCTCGGTTAGCGGGATTGAGCAGTTCTTC. Amino acids: CASSSVSGIEQFF. Filled out from reference TRBV5-1 and TRBJ2-1, the complete variable domain reads KAGVTQTPRYLIKTRGQQVTLSCSPISGHRSVSWYQQTPGQGLQFLFEYFSETQRNKGNFPGRFSGRQFSNSRSEMNVSTLELGDSALYLCASSSVSGIEQFFGPGTRLTVL.

This clonotype was picked up a small number of times. This chain uses TRBV6-2 or TRBV6-3 with TRBJ2-5; no clear D gene. This CDR3 comprises 16 residues. With 2 bases removed from V and 1 base from J, the gap between germline ends came to 14 bases. Per germline, CDR1 MNHEY and CDR2 SVGEGT. The DNA for the CDR3 is TGTGCCAGCAGTTACATATTGGCGGCTTCCCAAGAGACCCAGTACTTC. This codes for CASSYILAASQETQYF.

This rearrangement joins TRBV7-8 to TRBJ2-7; D is perhaps TRBD1 (6 bases). Germline values: CDR1 SGHVS, CDR2 FQNEAQ. The CDR3 is 14 amino acids. V lost 5 bases and J 3 bases, leaving 14 bases between the germline ends. The CDR3: CASSPQGQGYEQYF. In nucleotides, the CDR3 is TGTGCCAGCAGCCCGCAGGGGCAGGGCTACGAGCAGTACTTC.

This clonotype was seen a handful of times. This chain links TRBV20-1 with TRBJ2-7; 9 positions match TRBD1. Unmatched junction bases numbered 3, after V lost 3 bases and J lost 3 bases. The CDR3 spans 13 residues. Germline V gene sequence: CDR1 DFQATT, CDR2 SNEGSKA (reference sequence). CDR3 protein: CSARGQGFYEQYF. CDR3 DNA: TGCAGTGCTAGGGGACAGGGTTTCTACGAGCAGTACTTC.

This clonotype was found many times. This chain connects TRBV9 to TRBJ2-1, with D perhaps matching TRBD1 or TRBD2 (5 bases each). The CDR3 has 14 residues. Per the germline V gene, CDR1 is SGDLS and CDR2 is YYNGEE. V was pared by 4 bases and J by 7 bases, with 15 bases between. The DNA for the CDR3 is TGTGCCAGCAGCCCTTCCGGGACCAATAATGAGCAGTTCTTC. It specifies CASSPSGTNNEQFF.

This clonotype was seen at least ten times. The rearrangement uses TRBV6-2 or TRBV6-3 and TRBJ2-1, with TRBD2 matching over 8 bases. Germline values: CDR1 MNHEY, CDR2 SVGEGT. CDR3 length equals 16 residues. The J segment lost 4 bases and the V segment lost 2 bases, leaving 7 bases of the junction unmatched. The CDR3 spells CASSYQERERYNEQFF. The CDR3, as DNA: TGTGCCAGCAGTTACCAGGAGCGGGAGCGGTACAATGAGCAGTTCTTC.

This clonotype was detected ten times or more. The gene calls are TRBV4-3 and TRBJ1-5; 10 nucleotides agree with TRBD1. Looked up from germline, CDR1 is LGHNA and CDR2 is YSLEER. The CDR3 is made up of 18 amino acids. With 0 bases clipped from V and 7 bases from J, the junction kept 12 bases outside the gene matches. The CDR3 DNA reads as TGCGCCAGCAGCCAAGATCGTTGGGCCGGACAGGGGGGCCAGCCCCAGCATTTT. It yields the protein CASSQDRWAGQGGQPQHF.

This clonotype occurred many times. The V call is TRBV20-1, the J call TRBJ2-3, with D maybe TRBD1 (7 bases). The CDR3 is 11 amino acids. From germline, CDR1 is DFQATT and CDR2 SNEGSKA (reference sequence). Trimming cost V 3 bases and J 8 bases, with 9 bases left between them. Here the CDR3 reads CSASQGGTQYF. The DNA of the CDR3 is TGCAGTGCTAGTCAGGGGGGTACGCAGTATTTT.

The chain employs TRBV12-3 or TRBV12-4 and TRBJ2-1; the D gene is possibly TRBD2 (6 bases). The CDR3 totals 13 residues. The V and J ends lost 9 bases and 5 bases respectively, with 14 bases between them. This chain's CDR3 is CASSGVIDNEQFF. The DNA for the CDR3 is TGTGCCAGTTCGGGAGTTATTGACAATGAGCAGTTCTTC.

This clonotype was seen repeatedly, ten times or more. The V and J genes are TRBV7-3 and TRBJ1-1; D is uncertain. Per germline, CDR1 SGHTA and CDR2 FQGTGA. Trimming took 2 bases from V and 2 from J, leaving 12 bases between them. This CDR3 spans 15 amino acids. This CDR3 reads CASSLQQDGNTEAFF. As DNA, the CDR3 is TGTGCCAGCAGCTTACAACAAGACGGAAACACTGAAGCTTTCTTT.

As for this clonotype: Since a much larger clone is just one base distant, this may be a read error. V gene TRBV10-2 combines with J gene TRBJ2-7, with TRBD2 matching over 7 bases. CDR1 WSHSY and CDR2 SAAADI come from the germline V gene. The V and J ends lost 6 bases and 6 bases, in that order; junction bases with no gene match: 14. The CDR3 totals 15 residues. CDR3 in DNA: TGCGCCAGCAGGGAAACAGCTGGCGGGAGTCGCGAGCAGTACTTC. Translated, it gives CASRETAGGSREQYF.

The sample holds many counts of this clonotype. The genes are TRBV10-1 and TRBJ2-1; 14 positions agree with TRBD2. Trimming at V came to 2 bases and at J to 6 bases, leaving 3 bases not matched to a gene. CDR1 is WNHNN and CDR2 is SYGVQD in the germline V gene (reference sequence). This CDR3 region has 16 residues. CDR3 in DNA: TGCGCCAGCAGTGAGAGGGGGACTAGCGGGAGCAATGAGCAGTTCTTC. This codes for CASSERGTSGSNEQFF.

The rearrangement joins TRBV5-1 to TRBJ2-1; TRBD2 aligns across 10 bases. The trim removed 0 bases at V and 8 bases at J, leaving 8 bases unmatched. This CDR3 spans 16 amino acids. From germline, CDR1 is SGHRS and CDR2 YFSETQ. The CDR3 is CASSLGASGSVYEQFF. As DNA, the CDR3 is TGCGCCAGCAGCTTGGGGGCTAGCGGGAGTGTCTATGAGCAGTTCTTC.

This clonotype has a count of ten or more. The chain employs TRBV5-6 and TRBJ2-3; weak D call: TRBD1 (6 bases). The CDR3 has 12 residues. V gave up 3 bases and J gave up 5 bases, with 7 bases separating them. Germline lookup yields CDR1 SGHDT and CDR2 YYEEEE. CDR3 coding DNA: TGTGCCAGCAGCTGGGGGCTAGATACGCAGTATTTT. Translated, it gives CASSWGLDTQYF.

This clonotype was recorded a few times. The chain has TRBV2 and TRBJ2-1, with D unclear. This CDR3 comprises 16 residues. Trimming removed 7 bases at V and 4 bases at J, with 20 bases between. Looked up from germline, CDR1 is SNHLY and CDR2 is FYNNEI. The CDR3: CASTKPESVNYNEQFF. DNA for the CDR3: TGTGCCAGCACCAAACCGGAGAGCGTCAATTACAATGAGCAGTTCTTC.

This clonotype was seen a handful of times. The CDR3 loop reads CSARDQGVALFF. Here the CDR3 DNA reads TGCAGTGCTAGAGATCAGGGGGTGGCCCTGTTTTTT. The chain has TRBV20-1 and TRBJ1-4, with 7 bases identical to TRBD1. Germline V gene data show CDR1 as DFQATT and CDR2 as SNEGSKA (reference sequence). The length of the CDR3 is 12 residues. The trim removed 0 bases at V and 14 bases at J, leaving 6 bases unmatched.